This TCR beta chain derives from a study of T-cell reconstitution after alpha-beta-depleted transplantation in children. Study-wide results and limits: Recipient T cells and thymic progenitors that survived were the source of the high TCRbeta diversity seen at day 60 in some patients. By about two months after transplant, alpha-beta T cells reportedly arose from several hundred graft clones that had expanded.

The V gene end was trimmed by 6 bases and the J gene end by 9 bases; junction bases not matched to a gene: 23. From germline, CDR1 is SGDLS and CDR2 YYNGEE. This CDR3 has 18 residues. Unique molecular identifiers were used to barcode this TCRbeta library. TCRdb re-derived calls from the PCR reads in MiXCR, one entry per CDR3 protein. The table lists about 470,000 distinct CDR3 sequences, roughly two fifths of them singletons. To note about this clonotype: No antigen is known for it.

The sample consisted of PBMCs, taken before TCRalphabeta/CD19-depleted stem cell transplant. This TCR was sampled from a girl aged 2 to 10 with aplastic anemia, due to receive a stem cell transplant. The J gene is TRBJ2-2, the V gene TRBV9, with 7 bases fitting TRBD1. The CDR3: CASTLLRVGGFFTRELFF. The CDR3 DNA sequence: TGTGCCAGCACCCTACTTAGGGTAGGGGGCTTTTTTACCAGGGAGCTGTTTTTT.